This T cell receptor beta chain was sequenced for a study of blood T cell repertoires in COVID-19. Looking at the study overall: Acute and convalescent COVID-19 samples came from the United States, Italy and Spain. PBMCs, B-cell-depleted T cells, or T cells were the source of the cDNA or gDNA that made up the material.

The V and J ends lost 3 bases and 4 bases respectively, with 18 bases between them. Germline V CDR1 and CDR2: SGHAT, FQDESV (reference sequence). The CDR3 spans 16 residues. Methods used by the authors: Amplification from reference gene primers served as the basis for estimated nucleated cell counts. Data came from immunoSEQ multiplex PCR; TCRdb stores just in-frame clones and leaves some out. Clone size and the V and J calls come from that table; the DNA yielded D and trimming. This table has around 200,000 clones, 80% to 90% appearing once. The specimen was peripheral blood. The chain carries TRBV11-1 and TRBJ1-1; no definite D call. The TCR was taken from a human donor with active or convalescent COVID-19. The donor label of this sample is uncertain. The chain's CDR3 is CASSLGMARGGTEAFF. CDR3 bases: TGTGCCAGCAGCTTGGGGATGGCCCGGGGAGGCACTGAAGCTTTCTTT. The variable domain in full, with the rest retrieved from reference TRBV11-1 and TRBJ1-1, is EAEVAQSPRYKITEKSQAVAFWCDPISGHATLYWYRQILGQGPELLVQFQDESVVDDSQLPKDRFSAERLKGVDSTLKIQPAELGDSAMYLCASSLGMARGGTEAFFGQGTRLTVV.